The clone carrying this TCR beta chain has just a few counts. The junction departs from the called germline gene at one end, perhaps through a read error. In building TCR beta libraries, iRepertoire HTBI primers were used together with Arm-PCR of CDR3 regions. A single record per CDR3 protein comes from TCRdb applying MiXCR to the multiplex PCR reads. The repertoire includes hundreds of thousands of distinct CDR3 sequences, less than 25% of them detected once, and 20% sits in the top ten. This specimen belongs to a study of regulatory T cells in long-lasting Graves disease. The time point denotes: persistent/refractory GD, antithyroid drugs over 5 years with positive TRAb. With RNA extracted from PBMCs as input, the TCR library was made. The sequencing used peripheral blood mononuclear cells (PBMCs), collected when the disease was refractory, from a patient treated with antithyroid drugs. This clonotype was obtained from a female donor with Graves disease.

The CDR3 sequence is CASSPPGQDKNIQYF. The DNA of the CDR3 is TGTGCCAGCAGCCCCCCGGGACAGGACAAAAACATTCAGTACTTC. V usage is TRBV5-1 and J usage is TRBJ2-4, with 8 bases that match TRBD1. The CDR3 runs to 15 residues. Germline V gives CDR1 SGHRS, CDR2 YFSETQ.